The 10 T cell receptor beta chains listed next were all sequenced from one sample in a study of blood T cell repertoires in COVID-19. Here immunoSEQ multiplex PCR was the method, and the copy in TCRdb shows in-frame clones only, minus some. The data contain approximately 46,000 clones, about 89% of them singletons. Specimen: peripheral blood. The receptors here all came from a man aged 55-75 years with active or convalescent COVID-19.

The chain carries TRBV3-1 (or the pseudogene TRBV3-2) and TRBJ2-1; D not certain. From germline, CDR1 is LGHDT and CDR2 YNNKEL (reference sequence). This CDR3 contains 14 residues. The germline V and J ends were trimmed by 1 base and 6 bases, with 10 bases remaining between them. CDR3 sequence reads: CASSQGVGGNEQFF. CDR3 bases: TGTGCCAGCAGCCAAGGGGTTGGCGGCAATGAGCAGTTCTTC.

J is TRBJ2-4 and V is TRBV19; 9 positions agree with TRBD1. The V gene's germline CDR1 is LNHDA and CDR2 SQIVND (reference sequence). The V segment lost 6 bases and the J segment 15 bases; nucleotides outside the gene matches: 9. The length of the CDR3 is 12 residues. The CDR3 loop is CASSQGQGEWYF. In nucleotides, the CDR3 is TGTGCCAGTAGCCAGGGACAGGGAGAATGGTACTTC.

There are a few counts of this clone. V is TRBV20-1 and J is TRBJ2-3, with 8 bases that match TRBD2. The CDR3 length is 14 residues. Per germline, CDR1 DFQATT and CDR2 SNEGSKA (reference sequence). J lost 3 bases, V lost 3 bases, and 5 bases had no gene match. The CDR3 nucleotides are TGCAGTGCTAGTGCCCGGGAGGGAACAGATACGCAGTATTTT. Its translation: CSASAREGTDTQYF.

V is TRBV4-3 and J is TRBJ1-2; D unclear. Germline CDR1 reads LGHNA; CDR2 reads YSLEER. The CDR3 sequence is 16 residues long. V was pared by 1 base and J by 6 bases, with 18 bases between. This chain's CDR3 is CASSQVLAWWQNGYTF. The CDR3 nucleotides are TGCGCCAGCAGCCAAGTATTGGCTTGGTGGCAAAATGGCTACACCTTC.

This clone is a singleton in its sample. This rearrangement joins TRBV7-9 to TRBJ2-3, with D hard to call. The CDR3 extends over 16 amino acids. The V gene's germline CDR1 is SEHNR and CDR2 FQNEAQ (reference sequence). Deletions cut 3 bases from V and 0 bases from J, with 13 bases between. This chain's CDR3 is CASSFSAVVSTDTQYF. CDR3 sequence (DNA): TGTGCCAGCAGCTTTTCGGCGGTAGTGAGCACAGATACGCAGTATTTT.

This chain uses TRBV6-5 with TRBJ1-2, with a weak D call TRBD1 (5 bases). CDR1 and CDR2 from the germline V gene are MNHEY and SVGAGI. This CDR3 comprises 16 residues. Between the trimmed V and J ends, which lost 0 bases and 9 bases, there was a span of 20 bases. The chain's CDR3 is CASSYSSAGQVGRYTF. As DNA, the CDR3 is TGTGCCAGCAGTTACTCGTCAGCGGGGCAAGTTGGTCGCTACACCTTC.

This clone was seen just once. This chain uses TRBV7-9 with TRBJ2-1; TRBD2 aligns across 9 bases. Trimming cost V 2 bases and J 0 bases; bases outside gene matches: 5. Germline V gene data show CDR1 as SEHNR and CDR2 as FQNEAQ (reference sequence). The CDR3 contains 17 residues. The CDR3 nucleotides read TGTGCCAGCAGCTTATGGGCTAGCGGGATCTCCTACAATGAGCAGTTCTTC. It codes for CASSLWASGISYNEQFF.

The chain is built from TRBV6-5 and TRBJ1-5, with 7 bases that match TRBD1. The V and J ends lost 6 bases and 0 bases, in that order; junction bases with no gene match: 5. This CDR3 has 15 amino acids. Germline CDR1 MNHEY, CDR2 SVGAGI. CDR3 in amino acids: CASRGGQHSNQPQHF. CDR3 DNA: TGTGCCAGCAGGGGGGGACAGCATAGCAATCAGCCCCAGCATTTT.

V is TRBV28 and J is TRBJ1-1; D is unclear. Germline CDR1 MDHEN, CDR2 SYDVKM. The CDR3 extends over 11 amino acids. V lost 9 bases to trimming and J lost 1 base, with 6 bases between them. This CDR3 is CASIRNTEAFF. Here the CDR3 DNA reads TGTGCCAGTATCCGGAACACTGAAGCTTTCTTT.

The chain employs TRBV19 and TRBJ2-3; D gene ambiguous. This CDR3 is built from 15 residues. V was shortened by 3 bases and J by 0 bases, with 10 bases between the two germline ends. Germline lookup yields CDR1 LNHDA and CDR2 SQIVND (reference sequence). The CDR3 nucleotides are TGTGCCAGTAGTATTAGTCAGGTTAGCACAGATACGCAGTATTTT. Amino acids: CASSISQVSTDTQYF.